This T cell receptor (beta chain) was captured in a study of CD8 T cells in ankylosing spondylitis. This CDR3 contains 16 residues. V gave up 1 base and J gave up 1 base, with 13 bases separating them. CDR1 and CDR2 (germline): SGHDN, FVKESK. TCRdb reprocessed the 5' RACE reads via MiXCR and lists one record per CDR3 protein. The sample gives approximately 100,000 distinct CDR3 sequences, roughly 8% of which show up once; 9.9% is in the top ten. This clonotype was counted at least ten times. This chain connects TRBV14 to TRBJ1-1, with no clear D. The sample consisted of blood, either unsorted or a sorted T cell fraction (not recorded which). This clonotype was sampled from a male donor with ankylosing spondylitis or in good health (not recorded which). The CDR3 region is CASSQVKKRPNTEAFF. CDR3 bases: TGTGCCAGCAGCCAAGTGAAGAAACGACCGAACACTGAAGCTTTCTTT.